Each of the 19 T cell receptor beta chains below was sequenced from the same sample in a study of OX40 agonist ivuxolimab in advanced cancers. The method was immunoSEQ multiplex PCR; TCRdb's version includes in-frame clones alone and lacks a portion of them. This sample has roughly 120,000 clones, with 80% to 90% found just once. The material sequenced was CD4+ or CD8+ T cells sorted from blood, taken in a trial of the OX40 agonist ivuxolimab. These receptors were collected from an adult with an advanced solid tumor such as melanoma, head and neck, liver or kidney cancer.

V usage is TRBV19 and J usage is TRBJ2-3, with TRBD2 identical over 9 bases. CDR1 is LNHDA, CDR2 SQIVND, per germline (reference sequence). Trimming removed 6 bases from V and 2 bases from J; junction bases left unmatched: 3. This CDR3 spans 14 amino acids. The CDR3 here is CASRVAGVTDTQYF. The DNA for the CDR3 is TGTGCCAGTAGAGTAGCGGGGGTCACAGATACGCAGTATTTT.

J is TRBJ1-5 and V is TRBV28; tentative D call: TRBD1 (6 bases). Germline CDR1 is MDHEN and CDR2 is SYDVKM. Trimming took off 7 bases at V and 2 bases at J, with 15 bases between the two ends. The CDR3 is 15 residues long. The CDR3 loop reads CASTELTGGNQPQHF. DNA for the CDR3: TGTGCCAGCACTGAGCTGACAGGCGGCAATCAGCCCCAGCATTTT.

This sequence joins TRBV6-6 and TRBJ2-5, with D unclear. V was shortened by 5 bases and J by 2 bases, with 9 bases between the two germline ends. CDR1 and CDR2 from the germline V gene are MNHNY and SVGAGI (reference sequence). The CDR3 runs 13 residues. The CDR3 sequence is CASSTPGQETQYF. CDR3 nucleotides: TGTGCCAGCAGTACCCCCGGGCAAGAGACCCAGTACTTC.

The V call is TRBV5-1, the J call TRBJ1-4; perhaps TRBD1 as D (5 bases). Germline values: CDR1 SGHRS, CDR2 YFSETQ. The CDR3 is made up of 15 amino acids. V lost 3 bases and J 5 bases, leaving 14 bases between the germline ends. CDR3 in amino acids: CASSWRGDRNEKLFF. CDR3 bases: TGCGCCAGCAGCTGGAGGGGTGATCGGAATGAAAAACTGTTTTTT.

The chain carries TRBV18 and TRBJ2-7, with TRBD1 matching 10 bases. Losses at the gene ends were 5 bases for V and 6 bases for J; bases not matched to a gene: 10. CDR3 length equals 15 residues. In germline, CDR1 is KGHSH, CDR2 LQKENI. CDR3 nucleotides: TGTGCCAGCTCAATACTTGACGGACAGGGGGGCGAGCAGTACTTC. Translating it yields CASSILDGQGGEQYF.

J is TRBJ2-1 and V is TRBV7-3, with TRBD2 matching over 8 bases. With 2 bases clipped from V and 3 bases from J, the junction kept 6 bases outside the gene matches. The CDR3 is made up of 16 amino acids. Per the germline V gene, CDR1 is SGHTA and CDR2 is FQGTGA. CDR3 sequence (DNA): TGTGCCAGCAGCTTAGTTGGAGCGGGGGTCTACAATGAGCAGTTCTTC. Translating it yields CASSLVGAGVYNEQFF.

The chain links TRBV27 to TRBJ2-6, with 8 bases aligning to TRBD1. V trimming: 5 bases; J trimming: 0 bases; junction bases outside the gene matches: 6. Germline V gives CDR1 MNHEY, CDR2 SMNVEV (reference sequence). The CDR3 contains 17 residues. The CDR3, as DNA: TGTGCCAGCAGTAGGACAGGGTTGGGCTCTGGGGCCAACGTCCTGACTTTC. This sequence encodes CASSRTGLGSGANVLTF.

This clone was counted a single time. V and J are TRBV7-6 and TRBJ2-6, with D tentatively TRBD2 (5 bases). CDR1 is SGHVS and CDR2 is FNYEAQ in the germline V gene. CDR3 length equals 15 residues. The V end lost 3 bases, the J end lost 0 bases, and 6 bases lay between the germline ends. The CDR3 DNA sequence: TGTGCCAGCAGCTTTGGGAGCTCTGGGGCCAACGTCCTGACTTTC. Translation: CASSFGSSGANVLTF.

The chain uses TRBV20-1 and TRBJ2-1; no firm D call. This CDR3 contains 11 residues. In germline, CDR1 is DFQATT, CDR2 SNEGSKA (reference sequence). V dropped 3 bases and J dropped 7 bases, with 7 bases sitting between them. As DNA, the CDR3 is TGCAGTGCTAGGGACGTAAATGAGCAGTTCTTC. Its protein product is CSARDVNEQFF.

This sequence joins TRBV6-1 and TRBJ1-3; D not certain. Germline assignment: CDR1 MNHNS and CDR2 SASEGT. The CDR3 is 15 amino acids. The V end was cut by 6 bases, the J end by 6 bases, with 18 bases between. CDR3 sequence: CASRTITGNPNTIYF. In DNA form, the CDR3 reads TGTGCCAGCAGGACTATTACGGGAAACCCAAACACCATATATTTT.

The chain combines TRBV6-4 with TRBJ1-2; D possibly corresponds to TRBD1 (6 bases). Trimming took 0 bases from V and 8 from J, leaving 13 bases between them. This CDR3 is 14 amino acids long. The germline gives CDR1 MRHNA, CDR2 SNTAGT. In DNA form, the CDR3 reads TGTGCCAGCAGTGACTCTAAGGACAGAAAAGGCTACACCTTC. Translating it yields CASSDSKDRKGYTF.

This clone was seen only once. The V and J genes are TRBV6-1 and TRBJ2-3; unclear D gene. Germline V gene lookup returns CDR1 MNHNS and CDR2 SASEGT. The CDR3 extends over 11 amino acids. V was trimmed by 6 bases and J by 6 bases, leaving 7 bases between them. CDR3: CASRSLDTQYF. The CDR3 region has the DNA TGTGCCAGCAGATCACTGGATACGCAGTATTTT.

J is TRBJ1-2 and V is TRBV11-2, with TRBD1 as a possible D gene (5 bases). Germline CDR1 and CDR2: SGHAT and FQNNGV. The CDR3 has 18 residues. V was shortened by 4 bases and J by 0 bases, with 21 bases between the two germline ends. CDR3 sequence reads: CASSSLRTTGDANYGYTF. The CDR3 DNA follows: TGTGCCAGCAGCTCTCTCCGGACCACAGGCGACGCTAACTATGGCTACACCTTC.

The chain combines TRBV11-2 with TRBJ2-7; D ambiguous. The CDR3 totals 16 residues. The ends were cut back, 5 bases at V and 6 bases at J, with 23 bases in the middle. From germline, CDR1 is SGHAT and CDR2 FQNNGV. CDR3 sequence (DNA): TGTGCCAGCAGCCCCTCCCCGGCTTCATCTTGGATCGAGCAGTACTTC. It is translated as CASSPSPASSWIEQYF.

This chain uses TRBV6-5 with TRBJ1-5; D remains unclear. Germline V CDR1 and CDR2: MNHEY, SVGAGI. The CDR3 has 13 amino acids. The V gene lost 6 bases and the J gene lost 2 bases, with 8 bases spanning the gap. CDR3 in DNA: TGTGCCAGCAGGGTGTTTGGCAATCAGCCCCAGCATTTT. This gives the protein CASRVFGNQPQHF.

The chain links TRBV4-1 to TRBJ2-2, with D perhaps TRBD2 (6 bases). Germline CDR1 MGHRA, CDR2 YSYEKL. Trimming removed 1 base from V and 4 bases from J, with 10 bases in between. The CDR3 is 15 amino acids. CDR3 amino acids: CASSQGSRGTGELFF. Here the CDR3 DNA reads TGCGCCAGCAGCCAAGGGTCGCGGGGCACCGGGGAGCTGTTTTTT.

The genes are TRBV10-3 and TRBJ2-3, with D unresolved. CDR3 size: 15 residues. Trimming shortened V by 0 bases and J by 3 bases, and 10 bases separated the two germline ends. Germline values: CDR1 ENHRY, CDR2 SYGVKD. CDR3 sequence reads: CAISESERVTDTQYF. The CDR3 DNA follows: TGTGCCATCAGTGAGTCGGAAAGGGTTACAGATACGCAGTATTTT.

The chain carries TRBV4-3 and TRBJ1-2; D gene ambiguous. V lost 2 bases and J 0 bases, leaving 13 bases between the germline ends. The CDR3 has 16 amino acids. CDR1 and CDR2 from the germline V gene are LGHNA and YSLEER. The CDR3 protein is CASSQRTDGANYGYTF. DNA of the CDR3: TGCGCCAGCAGCCAACGTACGGACGGGGCTAACTATGGCTACACCTTC.

V is TRBV5-4 and J is TRBJ1-1; TRBD1 might be the D (5 bases). In germline, CDR1 is SGHNT, CDR2 YYREEE (reference sequence). The V gene lost 6 bases and the J gene lost 0 bases, with 18 bases spanning the gap. CDR3 size: 16 residues. The DNA of the CDR3 is TGTGCCAGCACCACCGGGGGGGGGATAATGAACACTGAAGCTTTCTTT. Amino acid sequence: CASTTGGGIMNTEAFF. Supplemented by reference TRBV5-4 and TRBJ1-1, the full variable domain reads ETGVTQSPTHLIKTRGQQVTLRCSSQSGHNTVSWYQQALGQGPQFIFQYYREEENGRGNFPPRFSGLQFPNYSSELNVNALELDDSALYLCASTTGGGIMNTEAFFGQGTRLTVV.